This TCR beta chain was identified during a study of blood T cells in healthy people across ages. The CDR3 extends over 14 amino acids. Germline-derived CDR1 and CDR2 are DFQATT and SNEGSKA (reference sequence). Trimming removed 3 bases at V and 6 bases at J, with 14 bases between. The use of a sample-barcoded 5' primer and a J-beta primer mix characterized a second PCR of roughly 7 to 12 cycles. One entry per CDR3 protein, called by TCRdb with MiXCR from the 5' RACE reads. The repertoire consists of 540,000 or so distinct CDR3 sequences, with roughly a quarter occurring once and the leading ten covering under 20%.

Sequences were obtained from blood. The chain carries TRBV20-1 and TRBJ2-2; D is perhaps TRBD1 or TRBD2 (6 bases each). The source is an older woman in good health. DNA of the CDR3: TGCAGTGCTAGGGTGGGGGGCGCCGCCGGGGAGCTGTTTTTT. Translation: CSARVGGAAGELFF.